The present T cell receptor (beta chain) was sequenced within a study of lymphopenia after photon versus proton radiotherapy. Assay: immunoSEQ multiplex PCR; the TCRdb copy retains only in-frame clones and omits some. The sample shows around 150,000 clones, 80% to 90% of them seen only once. The CDR3 runs 14 residues. The V gene lost 8 bases and the J gene lost 4 bases, with 14 bases spanning the gap. The germline V gene has CDR1 SEHNR and CDR2 FQNEAQ (reference sequence). The specimen comprised peripheral blood, sampled from a patient treated with photon-based radiotherapy. This sequence joins TRBV7-9 and TRBJ1-4, with a weak D call TRBD1 (5 bases). The sequence was collected from a man aged 45-65 years with gastric cancer. Written as DNA, the CDR3 is TGTGCCAGCTCCCCGGGACGGAGTAATGAAAAACTGTTTTTT. Amino acids: CASSPGRSNEKLFF. Full variable domain (remainder filled in from reference TRBV7-9 and TRBJ1-4): DTGVSQNPRHKITKRGQNVTFRCDPISEHNRLYWYRQTLGQGPEFLTYFQNEAQLEKSRLLSDRFSAERPKGSFSTLEIQRTEQGDSAMYLCASSPGRSNEKLFFGSGTQLSVL.